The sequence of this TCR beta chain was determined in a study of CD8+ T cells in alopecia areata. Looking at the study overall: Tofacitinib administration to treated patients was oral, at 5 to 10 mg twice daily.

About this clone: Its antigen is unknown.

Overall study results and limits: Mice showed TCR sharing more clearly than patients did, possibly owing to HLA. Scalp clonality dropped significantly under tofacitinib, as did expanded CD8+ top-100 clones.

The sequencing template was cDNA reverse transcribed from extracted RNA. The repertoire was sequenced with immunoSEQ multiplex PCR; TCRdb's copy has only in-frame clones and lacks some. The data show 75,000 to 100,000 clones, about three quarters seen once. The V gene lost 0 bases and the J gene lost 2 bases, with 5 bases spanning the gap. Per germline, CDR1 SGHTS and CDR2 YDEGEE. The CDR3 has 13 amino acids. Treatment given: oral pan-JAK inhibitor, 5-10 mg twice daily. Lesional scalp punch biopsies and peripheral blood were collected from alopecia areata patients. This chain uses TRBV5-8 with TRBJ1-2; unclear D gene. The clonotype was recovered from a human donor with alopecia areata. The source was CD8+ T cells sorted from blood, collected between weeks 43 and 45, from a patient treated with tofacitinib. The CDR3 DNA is TGTGCCAGCAGCTTGGGGCTAAACTATGGCTACACCTTC. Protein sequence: CASSLGLNYGYTF.